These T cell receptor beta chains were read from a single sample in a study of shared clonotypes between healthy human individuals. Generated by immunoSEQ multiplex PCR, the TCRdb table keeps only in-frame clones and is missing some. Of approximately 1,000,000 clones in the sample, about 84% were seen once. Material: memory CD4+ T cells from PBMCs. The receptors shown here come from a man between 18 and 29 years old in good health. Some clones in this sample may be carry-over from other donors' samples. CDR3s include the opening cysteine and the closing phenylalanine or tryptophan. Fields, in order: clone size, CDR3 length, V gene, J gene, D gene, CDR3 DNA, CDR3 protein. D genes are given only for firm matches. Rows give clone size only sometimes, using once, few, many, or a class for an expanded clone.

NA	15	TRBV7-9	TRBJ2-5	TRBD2	TGTGCCAGCAGCGCCAGACTAGCGGCCCAAGAGACCCAGTACTTC	CASSARLAAQETQYF
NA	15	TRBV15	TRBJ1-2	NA	TGTGCCACCAGCAGAGGGAACAGGGTTGGCTATGGCTACACCTTC	CATSRGNRVGYGYTF
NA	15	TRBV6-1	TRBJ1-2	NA	TGTGCCAGCAGTGAACTGGAACCCCCGATCTATGGCTACACCTTC	CASSELEPPIYGYTF
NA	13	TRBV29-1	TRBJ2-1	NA	TGCAGCGTTGAAGGGTTCCGGGACAATGAGCAGTTCTTC	CSVEGFRDNEQFF
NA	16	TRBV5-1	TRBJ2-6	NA	TGCGCCAGCAGCTTGGGGGGTAGCTCTGGGGCCAACGTCCTGACTTTC	CASSLGGSSGANVLTF
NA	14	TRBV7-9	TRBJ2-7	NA	TGTGCCAGCAGCTTTACAGGGATCTCCTACGAGCAGTACTTC	CASSFTGISYEQYF
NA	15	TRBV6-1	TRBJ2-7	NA	TGTGCCAGCAGTCAGGGCGCAGGGCCGTCCTACGAGCAGTACTTC	CASSQGAGPSYEQYF
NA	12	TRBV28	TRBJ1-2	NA	TGTGCCAGTCAAGTCGTTAACTATGGCTACACCTTC	CASQVVNYGYTF
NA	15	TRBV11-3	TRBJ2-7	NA	TGTGCCAGCAGCTTAGGCGGGGCGACCCCCTACGAGCAGTACTTC	CASSLGGATPYEQYF
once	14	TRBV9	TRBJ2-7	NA	TGTGCCAGCAGCGTAGGAGCGGAAGGGAAGGTGCAGTACTTC	CASSVGAEGKVQYF
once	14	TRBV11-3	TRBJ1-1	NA	TGTGCCAGCAGCTCTGGGGAAGGGGACACTGAAGCTTTCTTT	CASSSGEGDTEAFF
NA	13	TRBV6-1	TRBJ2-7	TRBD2	TGTGCCAGCAGTGCAGGACTAGATGGCGAGCAGTACTTC	CASSAGLDGEQYF
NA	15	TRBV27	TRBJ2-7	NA	TGTGCCAGCAGTCAAGACCCCCTATGGTCCTACGAGCAGTACTTC	CASSQDPLWSYEQYF
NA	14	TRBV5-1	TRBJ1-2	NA	TGCGCCAGCAGCTTGGTCGACAGCCACTATGGCTACACCTTC	CASSLVDSHYGYTF
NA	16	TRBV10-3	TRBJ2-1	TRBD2	TGTGCCATCAGTGAGTCGGGTAGCGGGAGTATTGGTGAGCAGTTCTTC	CAISESGSGSIGEQFF
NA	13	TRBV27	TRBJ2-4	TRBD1	TGTGCCAGCAGTCCGGACAGGTTCAACATTCAGTACTTC	CASSPDRFNIQYF
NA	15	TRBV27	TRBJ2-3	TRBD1	TGTGCCAGCAGTTTATCCGACAGGGGCACAGATACGCAGTATTTT	CASSLSDRGTDTQYF
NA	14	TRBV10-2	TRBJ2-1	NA	TGCGCCAGTGGGGTGGGAAACAGCTACAATGAGCAGTTCTTC	CASGVGNSYNEQFF
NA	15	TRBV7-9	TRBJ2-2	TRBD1	TGTGCCAGCAGCTTTCCGACAGGGGGGACCGGGGAGCTGTTTTTT	CASSFPTGGTGELFF